These 18 T cell receptor beta chains originate from one sample sequenced in a study of spatial heterogeneity in lung cancer. TCRdb analysed the 5' RACE reads with MiXCR anew, one entry per CDR3 protein. The sample lists under 30,000 distinct CDR3 sequences; roughly 6% were seen once. Described time point: blood at routine non-recurrence follow-up after resection. No cell sorting; template was whole RNA from tumor, lung tissue or PBMC. The sample was PBMCs, taken at follow-up. Receptors were obtained from a male donor with early-stage non-small cell lung cancer.

The V call is TRBV20-1, the J call TRBJ2-3, with 11 bases aligning to TRBD1. The germline CDR1 and CDR2 sequences are DFQATT and SNEGSKA (reference sequence). The CDR3 contains 15 residues. V trimming: 5 bases; J trimming: 4 bases; junction bases outside the gene matches: 8. The CDR3 sequence: CSAGDRDRGADTQYF. The DNA of the CDR3 is TGCAGTGCTGGGGACCGGGACAGGGGGGCAGATACGCAGTATTTT.

This clonotype occurred a few times. The chain couples TRBV5-1 to TRBJ1-5, with TRBD1 matching 9 bases. CDR3 length: 15 amino acids. The junction had 2 bases not matched to a gene; V was cut back by 4 bases and J by 0 bases. Germline V gene sequence: CDR1 SGHRS, CDR2 YFSETQ. CDR3 in amino acids: CASSPGQGSNQPQHF. CDR3 DNA sequence: TGCGCCAGCAGCCCGGGACAGGGTAGCAATCAGCCCCAGCATTTT.

CDR3 nucleotides: TGTGCCAGCAGCTTAGGTGCAGGGGTAGAGACCCAGTACTTC. This sequence encodes CASSLGAGVETQYF. The rearrangement uses TRBV11-2 and TRBJ2-5; a weak D match, TRBD1 (6 bases). The CDR3 covers 14 residues. The V end lost 1 base, the J end lost 4 bases, and 10 bases lay between the germline ends. Per the germline V gene, CDR1 is SGHAT and CDR2 is FQNNGV.

This clonotype came up many times. The chain is built from TRBV7-9 and TRBJ2-3, with D unclear. Trimming took off 5 bases at V and 2 bases at J, with 8 bases between the two ends. There are 13 residues in the CDR3. Germline-derived CDR1 and CDR2 are SEHNR and FQNEAQ (reference sequence). This CDR3 is CASSETPTDTQYF. The CDR3, as DNA: TGTGCCAGCAGCGAGACCCCCACAGATACGCAGTATTTT.

At least ten counts were recorded for this clonotype. The genes are TRBV6-2 or TRBV6-3 and TRBJ1-5; no clear D. The V and J ends lost 5 bases and 0 bases respectively, with 11 bases between them. Germline V gene sequence: CDR1 MNHEY, CDR2 SVGEGT. The CDR3 sequence is 15 residues long. In nucleotides, the CDR3 is TGTGCCAGCAGTCCCCAGGCGGTTAGCAATCAGCCCCAGCATTTT. As protein: CASSPQAVSNQPQHF.

J is TRBJ2-1 and V is TRBV7-3, with 11 bases aligning to TRBD2. This CDR3 has 16 residues. The germline V gene encodes CDR1 SGHTA and CDR2 FQGTGA. The V gene end was trimmed by 5 bases and the J gene end by 9 bases; junction bases not matched to a gene: 12. CDR3 in amino acids: CASSPLSLAGVVEQFF. DNA of the CDR3: TGTGCCAGCAGCCCTCTCTCACTAGCGGGAGTGGTTGAGCAGTTCTTC.

This clonotype has at least ten counts. The chain couples TRBV7-2 to TRBJ2-1; D is perhaps TRBD1 or TRBD2 (5 bases each). Germline CDR1 and CDR2: SGHTA and FQGNSA. The CDR3 extends over 18 amino acids. Trimming removed 1 base from V and 4 bases from J, with 20 bases in between. The CDR3: CASSLGRAGTPRYNEQFF. The CDR3 DNA sequence: TGTGCCAGCAGCTTAGGTAGGGCAGGGACCCCCCGATACAATGAGCAGTTCTTC.

There are a few counts of this clonotype. The DNA for the CDR3 is TGCGCCAGCAGCTTGGAAGGGGTTTCCAATCAGCCCCAGCATTTT. Amino acids: CASSLEGVSNQPQHF. This chain uses TRBV5-1 with TRBJ1-5; maybe TRBD1 (5 bases). This CDR3 has 15 amino acids. CDR1 and CDR2 from the germline V gene are SGHRS and YFSETQ. The V gene lost 0 bases and the J gene lost 3 bases, with 10 bases spanning the gap.

This clonotype was observed a few times. The V gene is TRBV3-1, the J gene TRBJ1-6; D is perhaps TRBD1 (5 bases). This CDR3 has 15 residues. CDR1 LGHDT and CDR2 YNNKEL come from the germline V gene (reference sequence). Trimming took off 1 base at V and 7 bases at J, with 11 bases between the two ends. CDR3 region: CASSQGDLANSPLHF. In DNA form, the CDR3 reads TGTGCCAGCAGCCAAGGGGACCTCGCAAATTCACCCCTCCACTTT.

By its share, this clonotype is medium-sized. The chain combines TRBV5-1 with TRBJ2-3; no reliable D call. In germline, CDR1 is SGHRS, CDR2 YFSETQ. Deletions cut 0 bases from V and 1 base from J, with 6 bases between. The CDR3 has 14 residues. The CDR3 is CASSLDLGTDTQYF. The CDR3, as DNA: TGCGCCAGCAGCTTGGACTTAGGCACAGATACGCAGTATTTT.

This clonotype has a count of ten or more. J is TRBJ2-7 and V is TRBV5-1; TRBD2 might be the D (5 bases). CDR3 length: 13 residues. Germline assignment: CDR1 SGHRS and CDR2 YFSETQ. Trimming removed 0 bases at V and 3 bases at J, with 7 bases between. This CDR3 is CASSLAGLYEQYF. CDR3 nucleotide sequence: TGCGCCAGCAGCTTGGCAGGACTCTACGAGCAGTACTTC.

This clonotype was recorded many times. V usage is TRBV20-1 and J usage is TRBJ2-3, with 10 bases fitting TRBD2. V lost 0 bases and J lost 5; bases outside the gene matches: 8. The germline gives CDR1 DFQATT, CDR2 SNEGSKA (reference sequence). The CDR3 has 16 amino acids. CDR3 DNA sequence: TGCAGTGCTAGAGATGAGACTAGCGGGTCAGGAGATACGCAGTATTTT. Translation: CSARDETSGSGDTQYF.

As for this clonotype: This may be a read error: a much more frequent sequence differs by one nucleotide. The chain joins TRBV30 to TRBJ2-1, with D hard to call. The DNA end is a closer match to TRBJ2-7, so the J assignment may be wrong. This CDR3 region has 15 residues. CDR1 and CDR2 from the germline V gene are GTSNPN and SVGIG (reference sequence). As DNA, the CDR3 is TGTGCCTGGAGTGGTAGGGTCAGGACCTACAATGAGCAGTACTTC. Protein product: CAWSGRVRTYNEQYF.

A remark on this clonotype: One base away lies a much larger clone, so this may be a sequencing read error. This chain links TRBV27 with TRBJ2-7; tentative D call: TRBD2 (6 bases). This CDR3 is built from 15 residues. The V end lost 3 bases, the J end lost 3 bases, and 15 bases lay between the germline ends. Looked up from germline, CDR1 is MNHEY and CDR2 is SMNVEV (reference sequence). DNA of the CDR3: TGTGCCAGCAGTTTCGCGGGGTTAGGAGGCTACGAGCAGTACTTC. This sequence encodes CASSFAGLGGYEQYF.

This clonotype was found many times. The chain has TRBV5-5 and TRBJ2-2, with 10 bases aligning to TRBD2. Looked up from germline, CDR1 is SGHKS and CDR2 is YYEKEE (reference sequence). This CDR3 has 16 residues. The trim removed 4 bases at V and 1 base at J, leaving 4 bases unmatched. Here the CDR3 reads CASSGTSGVNTGELFF. The CDR3 DNA follows: TGTGCCAGCAGCGGAACTAGCGGGGTGAACACCGGGGAGCTGTTTTTT.

This clonotype was observed a few times. This chain connects TRBV5-6 to TRBJ2-7, with 8 bases that match TRBD1. Trimming removed 4 bases from V and 11 bases from J; junction bases left unmatched: 11. The germline V gene has CDR1 SGHDT and CDR2 YYEEEE. The CDR3 contains 13 residues. The CDR3 bases are TGTGCCAGCAGCCGGACAACAGGGGGAGGAGAGTACTTC. This translates into CASSRTTGGGEYF.

The sample holds many counts of this clonotype. The chain joins TRBV10-3 to TRBJ1-1, with D unclear. The CDR3 extends over 13 amino acids. The V and J ends lost 8 bases and 0 bases respectively, with 10 bases between them. CDR1 and CDR2 (germline): ENHRY, SYGVKD. CDR3 loop: CAISLEVNTEAFF. CDR3 nucleotides: TGTGCCATCTCGCTGGAGGTGAACACTGAAGCTTTCTTT.

This clonotype has a handful of counts. The chain employs TRBV18 and TRBJ2-7, with D unclear. Per the germline V gene, CDR1 is KGHSH and CDR2 is LQKENI. The CDR3 sequence is 14 residues long. Trimming left V 3 bases short and J 0 bases short, with 9 bases between. This CDR3 is CASSPDGSSYEQYV. CDR3 nucleotide sequence: TGTGCCAGCTCACCGGACGGTAGCTCCTACGAGCAGTACGTC.